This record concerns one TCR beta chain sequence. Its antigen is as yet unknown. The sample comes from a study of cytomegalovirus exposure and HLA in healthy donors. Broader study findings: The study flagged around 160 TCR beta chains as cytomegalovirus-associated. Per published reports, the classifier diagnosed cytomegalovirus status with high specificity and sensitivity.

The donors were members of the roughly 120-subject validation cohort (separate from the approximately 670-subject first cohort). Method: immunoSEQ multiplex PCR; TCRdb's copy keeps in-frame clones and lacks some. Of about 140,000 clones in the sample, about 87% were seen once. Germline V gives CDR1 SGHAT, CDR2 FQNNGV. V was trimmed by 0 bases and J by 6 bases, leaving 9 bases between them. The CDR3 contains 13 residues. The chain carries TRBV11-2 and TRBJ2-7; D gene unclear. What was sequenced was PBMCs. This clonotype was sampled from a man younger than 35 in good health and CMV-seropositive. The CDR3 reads CASSLDYSSEQYF. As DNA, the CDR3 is TGTGCCAGCAGCTTAGATTATAGCAGCGAGCAGTACTTC.